The clone carrying this T cell receptor beta chain has just a few counts. Its antigen is not known. The sample belongs to a study of CD8+ T cells in alopecia areata. Study-wide points: Affected scalp, especially in alopecia totalis/universalis, had a higher clonality than normal scalp did. Tofacitinib significantly brought down scalp clonality and expanded CD8+ clones among top 100.

Regarding treatment: oral pan-JAK inhibitor, 5-10 mg twice daily. Peripheral blood, together with lesional scalp punch biopsies, was collected from alopecia areata patients. The sorting of PBMCs gave CD4+ and CD8+ T cells. RNA extraction and reverse transcription yielded cDNA as sequencing template. Clones were read by immunoSEQ multiplex PCR, and TCRdb kept only the in-frame ones, dropping some. The sample has around 150,000 clones; around three fifths are singletons. CDR1 is SGDLS, CDR2 YYNGEE, per germline. V gave up 0 bases and J gave up 0 bases, with 2 bases separating them. The length of the CDR3 is 13 residues.

This chain uses TRBV9 with TRBJ2-3, with D unresolved. The clonotype was recovered from a human donor with alopecia areata. Sample: CD4+ T cells sorted from blood, taken at week 4, from a patient treated with tofacitinib. CDR3 DNA: TGTGCCAGCAGCGTAGTCAGCACAGATACGCAGTATTTT. Translated, it gives CASSVVSTDTQYF.